This T cell receptor (beta chain) was captured by sequencing in a study of T cell responses to AZD1222 COVID-19 vaccine. Overall study findings and caveats: Spike-specific TCR repertoires showed rising breadth and depth after two AZD1222 doses. Of spike-specific TCRs, nearly half reportedly target regions left unmutated in variants. Recipients of AZD1222 seropositive at baseline numbered only five or six.

TCRdb's table, derived via immunoSEQ multiplex PCR, lists solely in-frame clones and lacks some. Of 120,000 to 150,000 clones listed, 75% to 95% are singletons. About this clone itself: The antigen is unknown.

CDR1 is SNHLY and CDR2 is FYNNEI in the germline V gene. Trimming took 7 bases from V and 0 from J; bases not matched to a gene: 5. The length of the CDR3 is 15 residues. This TCR derives from an adult in good health. This chain joins TRBV2 and TRBJ2-3; 9 bases align to TRBD2. Sequenced material: peripheral blood, taken on day 0 of AZD1222 vaccination. The DNA of the CDR3 is TGTGCCAGCATCAGGACTAGCGAGAGCACAGATACGCAGTATTTT. Translated, it gives CASIRTSESTDTQYF.